The 10 T cell receptor beta chains below were found in one sample sequenced in a study of T-cell memory formation after mild COVID-19. Using its own MiXCR run on the 5' RACE reads, TCRdb lists one record per CDR3 protein. Among more than 70,000 distinct CDR3 sequences, around 13% were seen once, and the ten largest hold 25% to 35%. The sequenced material came from PBMCs or a T cell subset sorted from them (not recorded which). These receptors all come from an adult woman who had mild COVID-19 (a few samples of this study predate the infection). Cell type and time point are not known.

CDR3 amino acids: CASSYSGQGYGANVLTF. The CDR3 DNA is TGTGCCAGCAGTTACTCGGGCCAGGGTTATGGGGCCAACGTCCTGACTTTC. This chain joins TRBV6-5 and TRBJ2-6; perhaps TRBD1 as D (5 bases). Germline V CDR1 and CDR2: MNHEY, SVGAGI. The V end was cut by 0 bases, the J end by 3 bases, with 12 bases between. The CDR3 is 17 residues long.

The chain employs TRBV5-4 and TRBJ2-1; D might be TRBD2 (5 bases). This CDR3 spans 12 amino acids. The V gene lost 4 bases and the J gene lost 9 bases, with 11 bases spanning the gap. The germline V gene has CDR1 SGHNT and CDR2 YYREEE (reference sequence). The CDR3: CASSPGSGEQFF. In DNA form, the CDR3 reads TGTGCCAGCAGCCCGGGGTCTGGTGAGCAGTTCTTC. Full variable domain (outside the CDR3, taken from reference TRBV5-4 and TRBJ2-1): ETGVTQSPTHLIKTRGQQVTLRCSSQSGHNTVSWYQQALGQGPQFIFQYYREEENGRGNFPPRFSGLQFPNYSSELNVNALELDDSALYLCASSPGSGEQFFGPGTRLTVL.

Only a few counts were recorded for this clonotype. The chain employs TRBV4-1 and TRBJ1-1; D is ambiguous. V dropped 4 bases and J dropped 6 bases, with 15 bases sitting between them. Germline CDR1 reads MGHRA; CDR2 reads YSYEKL. The CDR3 runs 14 residues. This chain's CDR3 is CASSPRSGPPEAFF. As DNA, the CDR3 is TGCGCCAGCAGCCCAAGGTCTGGGCCTCCTGAAGCTTTCTTT.

This chain uses TRBV28 with TRBJ2-3; maybe TRBD1 (6 bases). The germline CDR1 and CDR2 sequences are MDHEN and SYDVKM. The CDR3 loop spans 11 amino acids. V gave up 6 bases and J gave up 11 bases, with 12 bases separating them. CDR3 bases: TGTGCCAGCAGGTCAGCAGGGGAGCAGTATTTT. It encodes CASRSAGEQYF.

This chain joins TRBV4-2 and TRBJ2-7, with TRBD2 matching over 8 bases. Germline trimming cut 1 base from V and 1 base from J; bases unmatched to any gene: 3. The CDR3 is 15 residues long. The germline CDR1 and CDR2 sequences are LGHNA and YNFKEQ. The CDR3 DNA sequence: TGTGCCAGCAGCCAAGGATTAGCGGGATCCTACGAGCAGTACTTC. It yields the protein CASSQGLAGSYEQYF.

The V and J genes are TRBV6-5 and TRBJ1-1; 7 bases fit TRBD1. CDR1 is MNHEY and CDR2 is SVGAGI in the germline V gene. Trimming cost V 2 bases and J 5 bases; bases outside gene matches: 17. This CDR3 is built from 18 residues. The CDR3 sequence: CASSYTLWASDRDTEAFF. DNA for the CDR3: TGTGCCAGCAGTTACACCTTATGGGCGTCCGACAGGGATACTGAAGCTTTCTTT.

V gene TRBV25-1 combines with J gene TRBJ2-2, with no clear D. The CDR3 sequence is 13 residues long. The germline gives CDR1 MGHDK, CDR2 SYGVNS. V lost 3 bases and J lost 6, with 8 bases in between. The chain's CDR3 is CASSDSWSGELFF. The CDR3 DNA reads TGTGCCAGCAGTGATAGCTGGTCCGGGGAGCTGTTTTTT.

CDR3 DNA: TGTGCCAGCAGTCCCCCCGCCGCAGGGTTAATCAATGAGCAGTTCTTC. Translated: CASSPPAAGLINEQFF. V is TRBV12-3 or TRBV12-4 and J is TRBJ2-1; TRBD1 might be the D (5 bases). The V and J ends lost 5 bases and 6 bases respectively, with 20 bases between them. The CDR3 loop spans 16 amino acids.

The chain links TRBV4-1 to TRBJ2-7, with 9 bases identical to TRBD2. After removal of 9 bases from V and 3 bases from J, the junction contained 9 bases not matched to a gene. The germline V gene encodes CDR1 MGHRA and CDR2 YSYEKL. The CDR3 is 14 residues long. CDR3 region: CASRKTSGYYEQYF. The CDR3 coding sequence is TGCGCCAGTCGAAAGACTAGCGGCTACTACGAGCAGTACTTC.

This chain uses TRBV24-1 with TRBJ2-2, with unresolved D. V was trimmed by 1 base and J by 4 bases, leaving 12 bases between them. Germline CDR1 KGHDR, CDR2 SFDVKD. The CDR3 is made up of 16 amino acids. CDR3 in DNA: TGTGCCACCAGTGATTTATATGGATGGGGCACCGGGGAGCTGTTTTTT. The encoded protein is CATSDLYGWGTGELFF.